The next 2 T cell receptor beta chains were all read from a single sample in a study of post-analysis software for immune sequencing data. Notes on the study in general: About five TRBV segments, including TRBV5-6, TRBV5-1 and TRBV20-1, were more frequent in patients than controls.

Unique molecular identifiers were present in the TCR beta cDNA libraries. TCRdb reprocessed the PCR reads with MiXCR, giving one entry per CDR3 protein. The sample contains 750,000 to 950,000 distinct CDR3 sequences, 53% of which appear only once. Their recognized antigens are unknown. Material for sequencing was blood. Receptor source: a girl aged 10 to 17 with multiple sclerosis.

The chain uses TRBV29-1 and TRBJ1-5; TRBD1 matches 8 bases. V shed 4 bases, J shed 1 base, and the junction held 6 bases outside the gene matches. Germline V gives CDR1 SQVTM, CDR2 ANQGSEA. This CDR3 region has 15 residues. The CDR3 DNA sequence: TGCAGCGTTGTGGAACAGGGGGGGAGCAATCAGCCCCAGCATTTT. Translating it yields CSVVEQGGSNQPQHF.

This clonotype was counted only a few times. V usage is TRBV20-1 and J usage is TRBJ2-7; 8 nucleotides line up with TRBD2. CDR1 and CDR2 (germline): DFQATT, SNEGSKA (reference sequence). The CDR3 extends over 17 amino acids. V gave up 6 bases and J gave up 2 bases; unmatched junction bases: 18. DNA of the CDR3: TGCAGTGCCCCCTATTTCGGCTTTAGCGGGACCCCCTACGAGCAGTACTTC. Encoded protein: CSAPYFGFSGTPYEQYF.